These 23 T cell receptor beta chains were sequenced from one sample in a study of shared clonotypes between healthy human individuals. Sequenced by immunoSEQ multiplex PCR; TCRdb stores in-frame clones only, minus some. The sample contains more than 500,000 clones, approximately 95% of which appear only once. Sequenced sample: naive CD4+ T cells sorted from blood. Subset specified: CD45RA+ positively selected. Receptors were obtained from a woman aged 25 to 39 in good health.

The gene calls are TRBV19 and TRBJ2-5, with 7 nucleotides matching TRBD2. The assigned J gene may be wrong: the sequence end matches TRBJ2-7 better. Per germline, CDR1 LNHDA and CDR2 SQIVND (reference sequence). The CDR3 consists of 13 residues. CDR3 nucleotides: TGTGCCAGTAGTTTCCCGACTAGCTTCGAGCAGTACTTC. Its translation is CASSFPTSFEQYF.

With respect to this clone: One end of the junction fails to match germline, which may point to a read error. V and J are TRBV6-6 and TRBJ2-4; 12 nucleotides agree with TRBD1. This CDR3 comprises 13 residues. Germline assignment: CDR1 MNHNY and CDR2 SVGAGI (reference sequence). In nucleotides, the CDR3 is TGTGCCAGCAGTTACCTCCGGGACAGGGGGCTTAACTTC. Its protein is CASSYLRDRGLNF.

This chain's CDR3 is CASSLLGAGRSYEQYF. The CDR3 DNA reads TGTGCCAGCAGTTTATTGGGTGCTGGTAGGTCCTACGAGCAGTACTTC. The V call is TRBV27, the J call TRBJ2-7; no firm D call. The V gene lost 1 base and the J gene lost 1 base, with 14 bases spanning the gap. CDR3 length: 16 residues. Per germline, CDR1 MNHEY and CDR2 SMNVEV (reference sequence).

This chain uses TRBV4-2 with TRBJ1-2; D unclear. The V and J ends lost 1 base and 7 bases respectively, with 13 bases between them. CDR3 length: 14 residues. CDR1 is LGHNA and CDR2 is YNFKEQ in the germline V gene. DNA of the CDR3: TGTGCCAGCAGCCAAGTTTCCAGGCGGAGTGGCTACACCTTC. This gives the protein CASSQVSRRSGYTF.

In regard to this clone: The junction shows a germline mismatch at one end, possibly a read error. The CDR3 nucleotides are TGTGCCTGGAGGGGGGGCTCCCACGAGCAGTACTTC. Protein sequence: CAWRGGSHEQYF. The chain carries TRBV30 and TRBJ2-7; D tentatively reads TRBD1 or TRBD2 (6 bases each). Per the germline V gene, CDR1 is GTSNPN and CDR2 is SVGIG (reference sequence). The CDR3 sequence is 12 residues long.

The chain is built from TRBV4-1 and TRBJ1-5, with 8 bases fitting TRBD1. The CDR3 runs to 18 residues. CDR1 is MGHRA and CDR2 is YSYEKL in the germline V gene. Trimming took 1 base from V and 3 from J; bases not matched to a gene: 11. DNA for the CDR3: TGCGCCAGCAGCCAAGGACAGGGGCTAGTAGGGTCCAATCAGCCCCAGCATTTT. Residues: CASSQGQGLVGSNQPQHF.

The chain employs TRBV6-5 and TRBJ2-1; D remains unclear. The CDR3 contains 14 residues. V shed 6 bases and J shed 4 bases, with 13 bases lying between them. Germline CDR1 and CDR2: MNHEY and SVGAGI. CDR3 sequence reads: CASRAYAYYNEQFF. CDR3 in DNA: TGTGCCAGCAGGGCCTATGCCTATTACAATGAGCAGTTCTTC.

The CDR3 DNA sequence: TGTGCCAGCATCGGGACGGACCGTTGGAATACGCAGTATTTT. Translation: CASIGTDRWNTQYF. This rearrangement joins TRBV2 to TRBJ2-3; D is tentatively TRBD1 or TRBD2 (5 bases each). The CDR3 spans 14 residues. Trimming took off 7 bases at V and 7 bases at J, with 18 bases between the two ends. Germline V lookup: CDR1 SNHLY, CDR2 FYNNEI.

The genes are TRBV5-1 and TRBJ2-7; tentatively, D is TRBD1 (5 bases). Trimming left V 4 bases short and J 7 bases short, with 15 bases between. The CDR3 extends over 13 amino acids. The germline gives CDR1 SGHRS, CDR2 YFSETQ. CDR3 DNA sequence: TGCGCCAGCAGCGACGACAGATCCCTTGAGCAGTACTTC. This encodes CASSDDRSLEQYF.

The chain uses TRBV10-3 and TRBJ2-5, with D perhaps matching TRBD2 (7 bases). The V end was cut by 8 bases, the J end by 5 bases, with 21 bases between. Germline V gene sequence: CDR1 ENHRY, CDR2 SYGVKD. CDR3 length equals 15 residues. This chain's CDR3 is CAIGREGEGDETQYF. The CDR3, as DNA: TGTGCCATCGGACGCGAGGGGGAGGGTGACGAGACCCAGTACTTC.

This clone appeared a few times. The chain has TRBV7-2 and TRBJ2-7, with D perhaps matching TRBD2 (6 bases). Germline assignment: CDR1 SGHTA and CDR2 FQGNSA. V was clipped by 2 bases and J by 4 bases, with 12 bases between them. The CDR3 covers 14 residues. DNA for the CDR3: TGTGCCAGCAGCTTAAACGGTGGGGGGTACGAGCAGTACTTC. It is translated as CASSLNGGGYEQYF.

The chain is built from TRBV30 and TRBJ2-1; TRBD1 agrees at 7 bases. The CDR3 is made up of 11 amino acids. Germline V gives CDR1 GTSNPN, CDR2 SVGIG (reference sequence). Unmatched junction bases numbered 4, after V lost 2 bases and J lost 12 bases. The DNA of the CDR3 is TGTGCCTGGAGTCACTCAGGGGGGCAGTTCTTC. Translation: CAWSHSGGQFF.

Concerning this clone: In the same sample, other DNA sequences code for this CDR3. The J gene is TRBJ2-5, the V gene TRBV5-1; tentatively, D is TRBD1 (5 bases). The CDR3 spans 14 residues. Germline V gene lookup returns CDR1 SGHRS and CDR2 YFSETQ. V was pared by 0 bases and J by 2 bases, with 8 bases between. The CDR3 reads CASSLVSGQETQYF. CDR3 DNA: TGCGCCAGCAGCTTGGTGTCAGGGCAAGAGACCCAGTACTTC.

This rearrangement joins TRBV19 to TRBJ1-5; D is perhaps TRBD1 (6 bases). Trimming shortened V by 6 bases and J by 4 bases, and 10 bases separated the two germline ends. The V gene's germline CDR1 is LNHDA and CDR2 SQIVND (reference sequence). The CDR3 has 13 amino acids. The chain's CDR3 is CASRGQTNQPQHF. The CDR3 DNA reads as TGTGCCAGTAGAGGACAGACGAATCAGCCCCAGCATTTT. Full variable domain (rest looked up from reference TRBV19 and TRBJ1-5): DGGITQSPKYLFRKEGQNVTLSCEQNLNHDAMYWYRQDPGQGLRLIYYSQIVNDFQKGDIAEGYSVSREKKESFPLTVTSAQKNPTAFYLCASRGQTNQPQHFGDGTRLSIL.

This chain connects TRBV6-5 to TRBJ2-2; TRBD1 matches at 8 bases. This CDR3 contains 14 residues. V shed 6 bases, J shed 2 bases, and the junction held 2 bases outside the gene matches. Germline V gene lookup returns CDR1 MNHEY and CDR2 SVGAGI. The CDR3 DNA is TGTGCCAGCAGGACAGGGGTTAACACCGGGGAGCTGTTTTTT. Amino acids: CASRTGVNTGELFF.

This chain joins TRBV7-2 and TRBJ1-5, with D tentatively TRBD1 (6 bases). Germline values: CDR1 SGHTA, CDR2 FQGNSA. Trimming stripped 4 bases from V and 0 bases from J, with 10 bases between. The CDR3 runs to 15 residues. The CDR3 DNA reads TGTGCCAGCAGCTCTCAACAGGGTAGCAATCAGCCCCAGCATTTT. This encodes CASSSQQGSNQPQHF.

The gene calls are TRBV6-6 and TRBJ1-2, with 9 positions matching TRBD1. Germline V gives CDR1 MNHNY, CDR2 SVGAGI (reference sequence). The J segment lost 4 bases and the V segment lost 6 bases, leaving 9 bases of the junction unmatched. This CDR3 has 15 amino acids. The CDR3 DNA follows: TGTGCCAGCAGCCAACAGGGGGCGCGCGGCTATGGCTACACCTTC. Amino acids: CASSQQGARGYGYTF.

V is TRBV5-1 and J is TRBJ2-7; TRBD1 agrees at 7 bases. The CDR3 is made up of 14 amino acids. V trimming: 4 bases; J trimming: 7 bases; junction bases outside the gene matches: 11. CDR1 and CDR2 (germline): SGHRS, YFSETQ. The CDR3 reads CASSGTGVLEEQYF. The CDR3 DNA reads TGCGCCAGCAGCGGCACAGGGGTCCTGGAAGAGCAGTACTTC.

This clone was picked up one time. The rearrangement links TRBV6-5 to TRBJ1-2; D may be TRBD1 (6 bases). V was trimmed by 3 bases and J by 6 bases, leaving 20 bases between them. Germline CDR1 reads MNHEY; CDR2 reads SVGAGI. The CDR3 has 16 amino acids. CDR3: CASSYSRGLGSDGYTF. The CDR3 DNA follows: TGTGCCAGCAGTTATTCTCGGGGGCTGGGTTCTGATGGCTACACCTTC.

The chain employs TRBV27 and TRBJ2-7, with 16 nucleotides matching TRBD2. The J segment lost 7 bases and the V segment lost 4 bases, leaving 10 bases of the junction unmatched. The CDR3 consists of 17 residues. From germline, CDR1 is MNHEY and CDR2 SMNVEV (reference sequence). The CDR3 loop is CASSSGTSGRALFEQYF. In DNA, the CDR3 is TGTGCCAGCAGTTCCGGGACTAGCGGGAGGGCCTTATTTGAGCAGTACTTC.

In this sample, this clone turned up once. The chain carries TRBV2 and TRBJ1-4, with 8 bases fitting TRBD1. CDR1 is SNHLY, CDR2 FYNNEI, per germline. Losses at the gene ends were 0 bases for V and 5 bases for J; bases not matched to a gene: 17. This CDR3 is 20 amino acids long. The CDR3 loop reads CASSEAGRGLFALSNEKLFF. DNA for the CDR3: TGTGCCAGCAGTGAAGCGGGCAGGGGGCTTTTCGCCCTATCGAATGAAAAACTGTTTTTT.

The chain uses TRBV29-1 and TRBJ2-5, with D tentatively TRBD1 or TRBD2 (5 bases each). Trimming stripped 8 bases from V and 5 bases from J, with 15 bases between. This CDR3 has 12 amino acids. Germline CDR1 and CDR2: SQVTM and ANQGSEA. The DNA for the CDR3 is TGCAGCATCATCTCTGGGGGTGAGACCCAGTACTTC. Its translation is CSIISGGETQYF.

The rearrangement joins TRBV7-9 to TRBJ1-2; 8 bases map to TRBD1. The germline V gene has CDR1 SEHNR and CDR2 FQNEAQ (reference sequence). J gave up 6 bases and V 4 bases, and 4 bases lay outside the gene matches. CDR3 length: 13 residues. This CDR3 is CASSSTGGNGYTF. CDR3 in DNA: TGTGCCAGCAGCTCTACAGGGGGAAATGGCTACACCTTC.